Included here is one T cell receptor beta chain sequence, with context. Its antigen remains unknown. This specimen comes from a study of cytomegalovirus exposure and HLA in healthy donors. Study-level information: HLA-typed donors were the source of about 85 million unique TCRs held in an early data release. Study-level points and caveats: Earlier analysis found most TCR beta V segments productive about 90% or about 30% of the time.

The PCR had 60 Vbeta and 13 Jbeta primers. Sequenced by immunoSEQ multiplex PCR; TCRdb stores in-frame clones only, minus some. Of approximately 150,000 clones listed, 84% are singletons. V was pared by 4 bases and J by 0 bases, with 12 bases between. Looked up from germline, CDR1 is SNHLY and CDR2 is FYNNEI. The CDR3 consists of 15 residues. This TCR was recovered from a girl aged 5-17 years in good health and CMV-seropositive. Specimen: PBMCs. This rearrangement joins TRBV2 to TRBJ1-1; perhaps TRBD1 as D (6 bases). The CDR3 DNA is TGTGCCAGCAGTGGAACCGGGACATTGAACACTGAAGCTTTCTTT. Translating gives CASSGTGTLNTEAFF.